The 26 T cell receptor beta chains below come from one sample, sequenced in a study of immune evolution from preneoplasia to lung adenocarcinoma. Clones were sequenced by immunoSEQ multiplex PCR, and TCRdb holds only the in-frame ones, with some missing. This table holds approximately 5,000 clones, 76% found once. The sequenced sample was FFPE minimally invasive lung adenocarcinoma tissue. The receptors derive from a person aged 70 to 80 with lung adenocarcinoma.

The table lists this clone with a few counts. The V and J genes are TRBV11-2 and TRBJ1-5; D uncertain. Between the trimmed V and J ends, which lost 3 bases and 7 bases, there was a span of 7 bases. The CDR3 length is 12 residues. CDR1 SGHAT and CDR2 FQNNGV come from the germline V gene. Written as DNA, the CDR3 is TGTGCCAGCAGCTTGGGCGGGCAGCCCCAGCATTTT. Translation: CASSLGGQPQHF.

This sequence joins TRBV12-5 and TRBJ2-1; TRBD2 matches at 10 bases. The CDR3 loop spans 14 amino acids. Germline lookup yields CDR1 LGHNT and CDR2 FRNRAP. Trimming removed 5 bases from V and 2 bases from J; junction bases left unmatched: 0. CDR3 in DNA: TGTGCTAGTGGTAGCGGGGGGGCCTACAATGAGCAGTTCTTC. Translation gives CASGSGGAYNEQFF.

By share, this clone counts as large. V and J are TRBV5-6 and TRBJ2-7; tentative D call: TRBD2 (6 bases). Per the germline V gene, CDR1 is SGHDT and CDR2 is YYEEEE. CDR3 size: 14 residues. Trimming pared 1 base from V and 8 bases from J, leaving 16 bases between. In nucleotides, the CDR3 is TGTGCCAGCAGCTTGTGGGCTAGCGTCGGTAAGCAGTACTTC. This gives the protein CASSLWASVGKQYF.

This clone was seen a few times. This chain joins TRBV2 and TRBJ2-2; 12 bases are a match to TRBD2. From germline, CDR1 is SNHLY and CDR2 FYNNEI. The CDR3 covers 16 residues. Losses at the gene ends were 5 bases for V and 3 bases for J; bases not matched to a gene: 4. CDR3 sequence (DNA): TGTGCCAGCAGTCAACTAGCGGGGGGACACACCGGGGAGCTGTTTTTT. It encodes CASSQLAGGHTGELFF.

This clone turned up a few times. The chain combines TRBV27 with TRBJ2-7, with 13 bases fitting TRBD2. Unmatched junction bases numbered 7, after V lost 3 bases and J lost 2 bases. The CDR3 extends over 17 amino acids. Looked up from germline, CDR1 is MNHEY and CDR2 is SMNVEV (reference sequence). The CDR3: CASSLGLAGPGPYEQYF. In DNA, the CDR3 is TGTGCCAGCAGTTTGGGACTAGCGGGGCCGGGACCCTACGAGCAGTACTTC.

This chain links TRBV4-3 with TRBJ1-2; 7 bases line up with TRBD1. V lost 0 bases, J lost 4 bases, and 5 bases stayed unmatched. This CDR3 is built from 15 residues. Germline V CDR1 and CDR2: LGHNA, YSLEER. The DNA for the CDR3 is TGCGCCAGCAGCCAAGAGCCTTGGGACAGCTATGGCTACACCTTC. Its translation: CASSQEPWDSYGYTF.

The V gene is TRBV5-4, the J gene TRBJ1-6; no clear D. Trimming removed 0 bases at V and 10 bases at J, with 5 bases between. From germline, CDR1 is SGHNT and CDR2 YYREEE (reference sequence). This CDR3 is built from 12 residues. CDR3: CASSLGVSPLHF. CDR3 sequence (DNA): TGTGCCAGCAGCTTGGGGGTGTCACCCCTCCACTTT.

This sequence joins TRBV18 and TRBJ2-1; D remains ambiguous. Germline values: CDR1 KGHSH, CDR2 LQKENI. V was cut by 4 bases and J by 0 bases, with 13 bases left in between. The CDR3 contains 16 residues. The CDR3 nucleotides read TGTGCCAGCTCACTTACCTGGACGGGCTCCTACAATGAGCAGTTCTTC. Translated, it gives CASSLTWTGSYNEQFF.

The chain joins TRBV6-1 to TRBJ1-1; weak D call: TRBD1 (5 bases). The CDR3 totals 12 residues. Trimming took 7 bases from V and 4 from J, leaving 10 bases between them. Germline CDR1 reads MNHNS; CDR2 reads SASEGT. Here the CDR3 DNA reads TGTGCCAGCAAGGGGTGGACCACTGAAGCTTTCTTT. Translating gives CASKGWTTEAFF.

The chain carries TRBV28 and TRBJ2-2; D possibly corresponds to TRBD1 (6 bases). Germline CDR1 reads MDHEN; CDR2 reads SYDVKM. V shed 2 bases and J shed 2 bases, with 12 bases lying between them. The CDR3 has 16 amino acids. CDR3 DNA sequence: TGTGCCAGCAGTTTAGCTAGGACAGCCAACACCGGGGAGCTGTTTTTT. It translates to CASSLARTANTGELFF.

This sequence joins TRBV5-5 and TRBJ2-7, with TRBD1 as a possible D gene (6 bases). The V end was cut by 4 bases, the J end by 0 bases, with 11 bases between. This CDR3 spans 14 amino acids. Per germline, CDR1 SGHKS and CDR2 YYEKEE (reference sequence). The CDR3 region has the DNA TGTGCCAGCAGCAGACAGGCCGGCTCCTACGAGCAGTACTTC. Translating it yields CASSRQAGSYEQYF.

The chain links TRBV7-9 to TRBJ1-1; D gene uncertain. V lost 1 base, J lost 3 bases, and 12 bases lay in between. Germline V gives CDR1 SEHNR, CDR2 FQNEAQ (reference sequence). The CDR3 totals 15 residues. The CDR3 nucleotides read TGTGCCAGCAGCTTAGTGCCGTACTGGGACACTGAAGCTTTCTTT. Its protein product is CASSLVPYWDTEAFF.

The chain has TRBV10-3 and TRBJ2-3; D remains ambiguous. V lost 6 bases, J lost 2 bases, and 24 bases lay in between. The CDR3 is made up of 18 amino acids. Germline assignment: CDR1 ENHRY and CDR2 SYGVKD. The CDR3 nucleotides are TGTGCCATCAGCGCGCCGGCATCAGAAGGCCAGAACACAGATACGCAGTATTTT. Its translation is CAISAPASEGQNTDTQYF.

This chain joins TRBV6-5 and TRBJ2-5, with 7 bases aligning to TRBD2. Looked up from germline, CDR1 is MNHEY and CDR2 is SVGAGI. J lost 5 bases, V lost 0 bases, and 6 bases had no gene match. The CDR3 spans 15 residues. CDR3 amino acids: CASSYSIGGSETQYF. The CDR3 DNA follows: TGTGCCAGCAGTTACTCTATCGGCGGGAGCGAGACCCAGTACTTC.

The J gene is TRBJ2-2, the V gene TRBV5-1; 10 bases match TRBD2. Unmatched junction bases numbered 1, after V lost 4 bases and J lost 1 base. The CDR3 totals 15 residues. Germline lookup yields CDR1 SGHRS and CDR2 YFSETQ. As DNA, the CDR3 is TGCGCCAGCAGCCTAGCGGGGGAGAACACCGGGGAGCTGTTTTTT. Amino acids: CASSLAGENTGELFF. The variable domain in full, with the rest retrieved from reference TRBV5-1 and TRBJ2-2, is KAGVTQTPRYLIKTRGQQVTLSCSPISGHRSVSWYQQTPGQGLQFLFEYFSETQRNKGNFPGRFSGRQFSNSRSEMNVSTLELGDSALYLCASSLAGENTGELFFGEGSRLTVL.

The chain employs TRBV19 and TRBJ2-5; TRBD1 might be the D (6 bases). The V end was cut by 5 bases, the J end by 2 bases, with 12 bases between. This CDR3 spans 14 amino acids. In germline, CDR1 is LNHDA, CDR2 SQIVND (reference sequence). The CDR3 nucleotides read TGTGCCAGTAGTCTTTGGACAGCGCAAGAGACCCAGTACTTC. Translated, it gives CASSLWTAQETQYF.

The chain uses TRBV28 and TRBJ1-5; TRBD1 might be the D (5 bases). In germline, CDR1 is MDHEN, CDR2 SYDVKM. With 8 bases removed from V and 2 bases from J, the gap between germline ends came to 13 bases. CDR3 size: 14 residues. The CDR3 region has the DNA TGTGCCAGCTACGGGGGAGGGGGCAATCAGCCCCAGCATTTT. It is translated as CASYGGGGNQPQHF. Combining the CDR3 with reference TRBV28 and TRBJ1-5 gives the whole variable domain DVKVTQSSRYLVKRTGEKVFLECVQDMDHENMFWYRQDPGLGLRLIYFSYDVKMKEKGDIPEGYSVSREKKERFSLILESASTNQTSMYLCASYGGGGNQPQHFGDGTRLSIL.

The chain couples TRBV7-9 to TRBJ2-5; no firm D call. The CDR3 runs to 13 residues. Germline V lookup: CDR1 SEHNR, CDR2 FQNEAQ (reference sequence). V was shortened by 5 bases and J by 1 base, with 8 bases between the two germline ends. CDR3 region: CASSGYAQETQYF. In DNA, the CDR3 is TGTGCCAGCAGCGGCTATGCCCAAGAGACCCAGTACTTC.

V is TRBV18 and J is TRBJ2-2, with D possibly being TRBD1 or TRBD2 (5 bases each). In germline, CDR1 is KGHSH, CDR2 LQKENI. Trimming took 2 bases from V and 2 from J, leaving 15 bases between them. The CDR3 totals 17 residues. CDR3: CASSPSSGRTNTGELFF. In DNA, the CDR3 is TGTGCCAGCTCACCAAGTTCGGGGCGTACCAACACCGGGGAGCTGTTTTTT.

This chain connects TRBV11-2 to TRBJ2-7; the D gene is possibly TRBD1 (6 bases). Germline lookup yields CDR1 SGHAT and CDR2 FQNNGV. The ends were cut back, 2 bases at V and 3 bases at J, with 11 bases in the middle. This CDR3 region has 14 residues. DNA for the CDR3: TGTGCCAGCAGCTTAATAGGACAGTACTACGAGCAGTACTTC. Its protein is CASSLIGQYYEQYF. Filled out from reference TRBV11-2 and TRBJ2-7, the complete variable domain reads EAGVAQSPRYKIIEKRQSVAFWCNPISGHATLYWYQQILGQGPKLLIQFQNNGVVDDSQLPKDRFSAERLKGVDSTLKIQPAKLEDSAVYLCASSLIGQYYEQYFGPGTRLTVT.

The CDR3 loop is CASRAGGSGTDTQYF. For the CDR3, the DNA is TGTGCCAGCAGGGCAGGGGGGTCTGGCACAGATACGCAGTATTTT. This chain links TRBV2 with TRBJ2-3, with D perhaps TRBD1 (7 bases). The germline gives CDR1 SNHLY, CDR2 FYNNEI. The CDR3 has 15 residues. The V gene lost 6 bases and the J gene lost 1 base, with 14 bases spanning the gap.

The chain links TRBV6-1 to TRBJ2-1, with D possibly being TRBD1 (5 bases). The CDR3 covers 12 residues. CDR1 is MNHNS, CDR2 SASEGT, per germline. The ends were cut back, 2 bases at V and 11 bases at J, with 10 bases in the middle. The CDR3 nucleotides read TGTGCCAGCAGTGAAAACCAGGACAAGCAGTTCTTC. Translated: CASSENQDKQFF.

This rearrangement joins TRBV7-6 to TRBJ2-3; 11 nucleotides agree with TRBD2. Trimming removed 5 bases from V and 1 base from J; junction bases left unmatched: 5. Germline V gene data show CDR1 as SGHVS and CDR2 as FNYEAQ. This CDR3 spans 16 amino acids. The CDR3 coding sequence is TGTGCCAGCAGCGTCGGGACTAGCGGTGGCACAGATACGCAGTATTTT. Translated: CASSVGTSGGTDTQYF.

The CDR3 loop reads CASSLYGGVKYTDTQYF. Written as DNA, the CDR3 is TGTGCCAGCAGCTTATATGGGGGGGTAAAGTACACAGATACGCAGTATTTT. The chain couples TRBV7-9 to TRBJ2-3; 7 bases line up with TRBD2. The CDR3 sequence is 17 residues long. Germline CDR1 is SEHNR and CDR2 is FQNEAQ (reference sequence). Losses at the gene ends were 2 bases for V and 2 bases for J; bases not matched to a gene: 10.

This clone has only a few counts. This rearrangement joins TRBV19 to TRBJ2-1; no clear D. The CDR3 runs 17 residues. Germline assignment: CDR1 LNHDA and CDR2 SQIVND (reference sequence). The CDR3 DNA sequence: TGTGCATCAAGTCTCACTTCGGGCAGCGCCTCCTACAATGAGCAGTTCTTC. Protein: CASSLTSGSASYNEQFF.

This chain uses TRBV5-4 with TRBJ1-4; no firm D call. The CDR3 is 14 residues long. Germline V gene sequence: CDR1 SGHNT, CDR2 YYREEE (reference sequence). V was pared by 0 bases and J by 8 bases, with 11 bases between. CDR3: CASSLGGVGEKLFF. Here the CDR3 DNA reads TGTGCCAGCAGCTTGGGTGGGGTAGGAGAAAAACTGTTTTTT.